The clone carrying this TCR beta chain was seen more than once but under ten times. Its target is not known. In TCRdb, the multiplex PCR reads were re-called with MiXCR into one record per CDR3 protein. This sample has around 150,000 distinct CDR3 sequences; 20% to 25% occur once, and the top ten carry approximately 2.7%. These data come from a study of breast tumors, draining lymph nodes, adjacent tissues. Regarding the study as a whole: Luminal-like breast cancer showed significantly greater tumor-nontumor repertoire similarity than basal-like breast cancer did. Most tumor T cells seemingly derive from lymph node, then expand in tumor.

Trimming removed 6 bases at V and 5 bases at J, with 13 bases between. This CDR3 spans 13 amino acids. Germline CDR1 and CDR2: LGHDT and YNNKEL (reference sequence). Axillary draining lymph nodes of breast cancer patients supplied the node samples. The receptor's source is a female donor with breast cancer. Some clones in this sample may be carry-over from other donors' samples. V and J are TRBV3-1 and TRBJ2-5; no definite D call. The sequencing input was axillary lymph node tissue. The CDR3 DNA reads as TGTGCCAGCAGGTGGGGTACCAGGGAGACCCAGTACTTC. It codes for CASRWGTRETQYF.